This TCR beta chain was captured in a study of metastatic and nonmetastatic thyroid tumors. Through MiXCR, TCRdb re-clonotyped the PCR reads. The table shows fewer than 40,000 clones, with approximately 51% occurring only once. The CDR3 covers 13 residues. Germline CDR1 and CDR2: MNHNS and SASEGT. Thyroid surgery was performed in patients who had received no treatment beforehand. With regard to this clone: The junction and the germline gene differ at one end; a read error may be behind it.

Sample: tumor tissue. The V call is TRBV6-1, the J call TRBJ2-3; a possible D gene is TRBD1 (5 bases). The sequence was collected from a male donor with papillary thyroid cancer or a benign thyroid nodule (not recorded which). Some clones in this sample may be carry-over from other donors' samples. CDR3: CASSDSYTDTQYF. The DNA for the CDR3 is TGCGCCAGCAGTGACAGCTACACAGATACGCAGTATTTT.